The 16 T cell receptor beta chains below were found in one sample sequenced in a study of regulatory T cells in long-lasting Graves disease. Time point of the sample: newly diagnosed GD, antithyroid drugs for less than 3 months. Scientists built the TCR library using RNA that was extracted from PBMCs. Library construction for TCR beta used iRepertoire HTBI primers and Arm-PCR of CDR3 regions. TCRdb re-called the multiplex PCR reads with MiXCR, one entry per CDR3 protein. The sample yields a few hundred thousand distinct CDR3 sequences, 16% seen once. The data were also submitted as part of a second study, on T cells in Graves' hyperthyroidism and ophthalmopathy.

The input for sequencing was peripheral blood mononuclear cells (PBMCs), taken at new diagnosis, from a patient treated with antithyroid drugs. The receptors shown here come from a man aged 40-49 years with Graves disease.

The chain has TRBV5-6 and TRBJ2-2; 10 positions match TRBD2. The V and J ends lost 2 bases and 0 bases, in that order; junction bases with no gene match: 7. In germline, CDR1 is SGHDT, CDR2 YYEEEE. This CDR3 is built from 18 residues. CDR3 residues: CASSLISGGPTNTGELFF. The DNA for the CDR3 is TGTGCCAGCAGCTTAATTAGCGGGGGGCCCACGAACACCGGGGAGCTGTTTTTT.

This clonotype has at least ten counts. The chain has TRBV7-9 and TRBJ2-7; D uncertain. Deletions cut 5 bases from V and 2 bases from J, with 7 bases between. The germline gives CDR1 SEHNR, CDR2 FQNEAQ (reference sequence). The CDR3 spans 12 residues. CDR3 DNA: TGTGCCAGCAGCCCGAGTCCCTACGAGCAGTACTTC. The encoded protein is CASSPSPYEQYF.

The rearrangement links TRBV24-1 to TRBJ2-6; D unresolved. Germline V gene lookup returns CDR1 KGHDR and CDR2 SFDVKD. The CDR3 runs to 16 residues. V was clipped by 3 bases and J by 2 bases, with 10 bases between them. The CDR3 region is CATSDPRAAGANVLTF. CDR3 DNA: TGTGCCACCAGTGATCCTAGGGCGGCTGGGGCCAACGTCCTGACTTTC.

This clonotype was detected many times. The chain joins TRBV30 to TRBJ2-2; 8 nucleotides agree with TRBD2. Germline loops: CDR1 GTSNPN, CDR2 SVGIG (reference sequence). The CDR3 is 14 residues long. The ends lost 2 bases at V and 4 bases at J; junction bases unmatched: 3. CDR3 nucleotide sequence: TGTGCCTGGAGTTTGGCGGGGGGCACCGGGGAGCTGTTTTTT. This codes for CAWSLAGGTGELFF.

This clonotype was found many times. This CDR3 reads CASSTSNQPQHF. The CDR3 bases are TGTGCCAGCAGTACAAGCAATCAGCCCCAGCATTTT. V and J are TRBV2 and TRBJ1-5, with D uncertain. There are 12 residues in the CDR3. With 5 bases removed from V and 1 base from J, the gap between germline ends came to 3 bases. Germline values: CDR1 SNHLY, CDR2 FYNNEI. Supplemented by reference TRBV2 and TRBJ1-5, the full variable domain reads EPEVTQTPSHQVTQMGQEVILRCVPISNHLYFYWYRQILGQKVEFLVSFYNNEISEKSEIFDDQFSVERPDGSNFTLKIRSTKLEDSAMYFCASSTSNQPQHFGDGTRLSIL.

The chain has TRBV10-3 and TRBJ2-2; D gene unclear. The V end lost 2 bases, the J end lost 2 bases, and 6 bases lay between the germline ends. CDR3 size: 14 residues. Germline lookup yields CDR1 ENHRY and CDR2 SYGVKD. CDR3 sequence (DNA): TGTGCCATCAGTGAGAGCCAAAACACCGGGGAGCTGTTTTTT. It yields the protein CAISESQNTGELFF.

In this sample, this clonotype turned up a few times. The chain is built from TRBV29-1 and TRBJ1-5; 10 bases fit TRBD1. V lost 5 bases, J lost 3 bases, and 4 bases stayed unmatched. From germline, CDR1 is SQVTM and CDR2 ANQGSEA. This CDR3 has 14 residues. This chain's CDR3 is CSVRTGGTNQPQHF. The DNA for the CDR3 is TGCAGCGTTAGGACAGGGGGAACCAATCAGCCCCAGCATTTT.

This clonotype was seen once. The chain joins TRBV6-2 or TRBV6-3 to TRBJ2-5, with D possibly being TRBD1 (6 bases). The CDR3 contains 14 residues. The germline V gene has CDR1 MNHEY and CDR2 SVGEGT. Deletions cut 5 bases from V and 4 bases from J, with 14 bases between. The CDR3: CASSTGFVGETQYF. The CDR3 nucleotides read TGTGCCAGCAGTACAGGGTTTGTCGGAGAGACCCAGTACTTC.

The sample holds a few counts of this clonotype. An end of the junction does not agree with germline; a read error may underlie this. Here the CDR3 DNA reads TGTGCCATTACACCGGGACAACCGCCCTACGAGCAGTGCTTT. It specifies CAITPGQPPYEQCF. The rearrangement uses TRBV28 and TRBJ1-1, with TRBD1 as a possible D gene (6 bases). Looked up from germline, CDR1 is MDHEN and CDR2 is SYDVKM. This CDR3 has 14 amino acids. Full variable domain (rest looked up from reference TRBV28 and TRBJ1-1): DVKVTQSSRYLVKRTGEKVFLECVQDMDHENMFWYRQDPGLGLRLIYFSYDVKMKEKGDIPEGYSVSREKKERFSLILESASTNQTSMYLCAITPGQPPYEQCFGQGTRLTVV.

This clonotype has ten or more counts. The CDR3 is CASSVAGAAYEQYF. The CDR3 DNA reads as TGTGCCAGCAGTGTTGCAGGGGCCGCCTACGAGCAGTACTTC. The J gene is TRBJ2-7, the V gene TRBV6-1; weak D call: TRBD1 (6 bases). V was clipped by 4 bases and J by 2 bases, with 12 bases between them. The CDR3 has 14 residues. The germline V gene has CDR1 MNHNS and CDR2 SASEGT.

This clonotype was found many times. The V gene is TRBV11-3, the J gene TRBJ2-7; TRBD2 agrees at 7 bases. With V trimmed by 5 bases and J by 9 bases, 7 bases remained unmatched. Germline V gene lookup returns CDR1 SGHNT and CDR2 YENEEA. The CDR3 is 12 amino acids. This chain's CDR3 is CASSPPGGRQYF. In nucleotides, the CDR3 is TGTGCCAGCAGCCCCCCGGGGGGACGGCAGTACTTC.

This clonotype was seen a handful of times. This chain uses TRBV20-1 with TRBJ2-7; 12 bases match TRBD2. Unmatched junction bases numbered 14, after V lost 6 bases and J lost 11 bases. This CDR3 is 14 amino acids long. Per the germline V gene, CDR1 is DFQATT and CDR2 is SNEGSKA (reference sequence). For the CDR3, the DNA is TGCAGTGCCGAGAGACTAGCGGGGGCCCGGCGGGAGTACTTC. Translation gives CSAERLAGARREYF.

This clonotype appeared many times. The chain couples TRBV7-2 to TRBJ2-7; 13 nucleotides agree with TRBD2. CDR3 length equals 15 residues. Germline V gene lookup returns CDR1 SGHTA and CDR2 FQGNSA. V shed 5 bases, J shed 6 bases, and the junction held 7 bases outside the gene matches. In DNA, the CDR3 is TGTGCCAGCAGCCCCCGGACTAGCGGGGGACGCGAGCAGTACTTC. As protein: CASSPRTSGGREQYF.

The table lists this clonotype with many counts. J is TRBJ2-3 and V is TRBV3-1; 9 positions match TRBD2. Germline values: CDR1 LGHDT, CDR2 YNNKEL (reference sequence). This CDR3 spans 15 amino acids. Losses at the gene ends were 5 bases for V and 4 bases for J; bases not matched to a gene: 7. The CDR3 loop is CASSNHAGGPDTQYF. The CDR3 DNA reads as TGTGCCAGCAGCAACCACGCGGGGGGGCCAGATACGCAGTATTTT.

This clonotype was detected many times. The V gene is TRBV30, the J gene TRBJ2-7; perhaps TRBD2 as D (5 bases). The CDR3 totals 15 residues. V shed 5 bases and J shed 1 base, with 18 bases lying between them. The germline V gene encodes CDR1 GTSNPN and CDR2 SVGIG (reference sequence). CDR3 coding DNA: TGTGCCTGGGCGGGCGCCTGGGCTTGGTCCTACGAGCAGTACTTC. This encodes CAWAGAWAWSYEQYF. The full variable domain, with the rest looked up from reference TRBV30 and TRBJ2-7, is SQTIHQWPATLVQPVGSPLSLECTVEGTSNPNLYWYRQAAGRGLQLLFYSVGIGQISSEVPQNLSASRPQDRQFILSSKKLLLSDSGFYLCAWAGAWAWSYEQYFGPGTRLTVT.

This clonotype showed up many times. The gene calls are TRBV7-6 and TRBJ2-1; 9 bases are a match to TRBD1. Germline lookup yields CDR1 SGHVS and CDR2 FNYEAQ. This CDR3 is built from 17 residues. Trimming at V came to 7 bases and at J to 3 bases, leaving 13 bases not matched to a gene. This CDR3 is CASNPSPGTGHYNEQFF. DNA for the CDR3: TGTGCCAGCAACCCGTCACCAGGGACAGGGCACTACAATGAGCAGTTCTTC.